Below, one T cell receptor (beta chain) is given with its context. Using a J-beta primer mix together with a sample-barcoded 5' primer, a second PCR was run for roughly 6 to 11 cycles. Every single cDNA molecule received a tag from a template-switch adaptor with 12 random nucleotides. Via MiXCR, TCRdb re-called the 5' RACE reads, giving one row per CDR3 protein. The sample carries 1 million or so distinct CDR3 sequences, 40% to 50% recorded once. Trimming took 0 bases from V and 4 from J, leaving 10 bases between them. CDR1 MNHEY and CDR2 SVGEGT come from the germline V gene. This CDR3 has 15 residues. Healthy Caucasian individuals from Russia aged about 6 to 90 served as donors. Every donor gave 9.5 to 10 milliliters of peripheral blood. This specimen belongs to a study of blood T cells in healthy people across ages.

The sample comprised blood. The chain joins TRBV6-2 or TRBV6-3 to TRBJ2-1; no firm D call. This clonotype originated in a woman in her fifties or sixties in good health. The CDR3 region has the DNA TGTGCCAGCAGTTACTCTGAGGTTACGTACAATGAGCAGTTCTTC. Protein product: CASSYSEVTYNEQFF.